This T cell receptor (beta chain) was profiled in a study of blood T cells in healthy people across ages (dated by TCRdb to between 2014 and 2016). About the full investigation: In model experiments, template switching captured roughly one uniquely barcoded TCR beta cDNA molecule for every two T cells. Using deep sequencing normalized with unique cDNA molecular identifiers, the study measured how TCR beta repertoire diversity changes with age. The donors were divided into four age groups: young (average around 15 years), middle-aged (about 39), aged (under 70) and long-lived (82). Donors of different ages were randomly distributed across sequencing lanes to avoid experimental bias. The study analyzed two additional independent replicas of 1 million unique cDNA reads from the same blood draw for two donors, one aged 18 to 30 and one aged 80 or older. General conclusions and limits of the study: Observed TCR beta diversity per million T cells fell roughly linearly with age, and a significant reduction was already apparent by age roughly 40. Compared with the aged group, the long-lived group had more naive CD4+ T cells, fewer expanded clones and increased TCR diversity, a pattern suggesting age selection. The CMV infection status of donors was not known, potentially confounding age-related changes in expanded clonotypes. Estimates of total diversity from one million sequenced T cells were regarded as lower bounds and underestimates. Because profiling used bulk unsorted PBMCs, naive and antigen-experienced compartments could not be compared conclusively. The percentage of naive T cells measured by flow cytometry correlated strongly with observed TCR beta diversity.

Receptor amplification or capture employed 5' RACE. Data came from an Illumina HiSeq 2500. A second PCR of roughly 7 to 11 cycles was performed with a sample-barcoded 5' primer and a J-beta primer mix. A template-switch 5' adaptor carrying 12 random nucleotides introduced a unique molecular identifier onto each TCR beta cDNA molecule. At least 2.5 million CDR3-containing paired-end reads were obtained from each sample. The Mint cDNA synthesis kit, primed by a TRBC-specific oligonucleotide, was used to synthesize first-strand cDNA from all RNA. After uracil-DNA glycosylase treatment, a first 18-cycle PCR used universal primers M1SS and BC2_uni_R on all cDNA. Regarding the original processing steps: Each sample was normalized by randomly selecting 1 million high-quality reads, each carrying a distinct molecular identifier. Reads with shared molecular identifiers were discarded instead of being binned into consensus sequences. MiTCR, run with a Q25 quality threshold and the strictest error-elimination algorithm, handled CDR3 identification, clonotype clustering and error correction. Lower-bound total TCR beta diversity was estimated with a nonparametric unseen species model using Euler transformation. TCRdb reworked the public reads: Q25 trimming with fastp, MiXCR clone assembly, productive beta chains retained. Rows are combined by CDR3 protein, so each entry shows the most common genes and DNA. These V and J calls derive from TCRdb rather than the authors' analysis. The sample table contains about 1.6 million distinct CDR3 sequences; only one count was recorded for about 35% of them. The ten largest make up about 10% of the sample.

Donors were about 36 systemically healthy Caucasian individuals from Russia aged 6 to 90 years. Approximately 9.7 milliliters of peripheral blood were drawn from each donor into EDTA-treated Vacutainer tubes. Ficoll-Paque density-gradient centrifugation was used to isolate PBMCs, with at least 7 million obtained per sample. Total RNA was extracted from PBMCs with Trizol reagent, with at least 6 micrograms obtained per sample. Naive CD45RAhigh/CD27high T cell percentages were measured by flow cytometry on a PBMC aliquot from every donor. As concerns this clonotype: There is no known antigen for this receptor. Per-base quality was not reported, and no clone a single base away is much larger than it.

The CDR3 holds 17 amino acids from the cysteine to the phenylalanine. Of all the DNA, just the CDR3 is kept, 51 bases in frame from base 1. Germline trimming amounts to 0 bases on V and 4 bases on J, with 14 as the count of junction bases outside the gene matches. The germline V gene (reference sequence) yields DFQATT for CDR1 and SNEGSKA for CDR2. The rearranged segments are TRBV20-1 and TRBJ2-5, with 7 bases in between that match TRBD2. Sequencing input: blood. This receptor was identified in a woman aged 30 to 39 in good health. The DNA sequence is TGCAGTGCTAGAGATGTCGTTGGAAGCGGGACCCCAGAGACCCAGTACTTC. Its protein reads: CSARDVVGSGTPETQYF.